One and the same sample provided the 32 T cell receptor beta chains below, sequenced in a study of blood T cells in healthy people across ages. The use of a sample-barcoded 5' primer and a J-beta primer mix characterized a second PCR of about 6 to 12 cycles. TCRdb called the 5' RACE reads again in MiXCR, with one record for every CDR3 protein. This sample yields some 750,000 distinct CDR3 sequences, of which 20% to 25% are seen a single time; around 22% belongs to the top ten. The source material was blood. All receptors derive from a man aged 70 or older in good health.

This clonotype was found once. This rearrangement joins TRBV25-1 to TRBJ2-3, with D possibly matching TRBD1 (6 bases). V lost 6 bases and J lost 2, with 9 bases in between. The CDR3 has 13 residues. Germline V gene sequence: CDR1 MGHDK, CDR2 SYGVNS. CDR3 bases: TGTGCCAGCAGGTTGGGGGCCACAGATACGCAGTATTTT. Translated: CASRLGATDTQYF.

This clonotype was counted between two and nine times. The chain joins TRBV6-2 or TRBV6-3 to TRBJ2-5; D gene unclear. This CDR3 is 17 amino acids long. V dropped 5 bases and J dropped 2 bases, with 21 bases sitting between them. Germline V CDR1 and CDR2: MNHEY, SVGEGT. The CDR3 protein is CASSAGMVSSPQETQYF. CDR3 nucleotide sequence: TGTGCCAGCAGTGCCGGAATGGTCAGTAGTCCTCAAGAGACCCAGTACTTC.

This chain joins TRBV5-1 and TRBJ1-1, with D perhaps TRBD1 (5 bases). Germline V CDR1 and CDR2: SGHRS, YFSETQ. The CDR3 consists of 16 residues. Trimming shortened V by 0 bases and J by 4 bases, and 16 bases separated the two germline ends. In DNA form, the CDR3 reads TGCGCCAGCAGCTTGGAGACTAGGGGTAGCGGCACTGAAGCTTTCTTT. Translated: CASSLETRGSGTEAFF.

This clonotype was counted only a few times. CDR3 loop: CASSRTGYSNQPQHF. The CDR3, as DNA: TGTGCCAGCAGTCGGACAGGGTATAGCAATCAGCCCCAGCATTTT. This chain links TRBV12-3 or TRBV12-4 with TRBJ1-5, with 8 bases lining up with TRBD1. The CDR3 has 15 amino acids. With 5 bases clipped from V and 0 bases from J, the junction kept 3 bases outside the gene matches.

This clonotype was seen a handful of times. V gene TRBV15 combines with J gene TRBJ1-2, with D unresolved. V dropped 0 bases and J dropped 8 bases, with 7 bases sitting between them. Germline CDR1 reads LNHNV; CDR2 reads YYDKDF (reference sequence). The CDR3 consists of 12 residues. Written as DNA, the CDR3 is TGTGCCACCAGCAGAGAGGCGGAGGGCTACACCTTC. Its protein is CATSREAEGYTF.

This clonotype was seen more than once but under ten times. The chain recombines TRBV7-9 with TRBJ2-4; the D gene is possibly TRBD1 (5 bases). Per germline, CDR1 SEHNR and CDR2 FQNEAQ (reference sequence). This CDR3 contains 13 residues. Trimming took 3 bases from V and 8 from J, leaving 11 bases between them. Written as DNA, the CDR3 is TGTGCCAGCAGCTTTCAAACCAGGGACATTCAGTACTTC. It encodes CASSFQTRDIQYF. The complete variable domain, with remaining parts taken from reference TRBV7-9 and TRBJ2-4, reads DTGVSQNPRHKITKRGQNVTFRCDPISEHNRLYWYRQTLGQGPEFLTYFQNEAQLEKSRLLSDRFSAERPKGSFSTLEIQRTEQGDSAMYLCASSFQTRDIQYFGAGTRLSVL.

This chain joins TRBV5-1 and TRBJ2-3; no definite D call. This CDR3 has 13 amino acids. The V end was cut by 1 base, the J end by 2 bases, with 5 bases between. Germline V CDR1 and CDR2: SGHRS, YFSETQ. CDR3: CASSLSLTDTQYF. CDR3 bases: TGCGCCAGCAGCTTGAGTCTCACAGATACGCAGTATTTT.

The chain uses TRBV2 and TRBJ2-7, with 9 bases fitting TRBD1. The ends lost 6 bases at V and 4 bases at J; junction bases unmatched: 7. Per germline, CDR1 SNHLY and CDR2 FYNNEI. This CDR3 has 14 amino acids. The CDR3 region is CASRGDRGRYEQYF. The CDR3 region has the DNA TGTGCCAGCAGGGGCGACAGGGGGAGGTACGAGCAGTACTTC.

J is TRBJ1-4 and V is TRBV29-1; D is perhaps TRBD1 (6 bases). The CDR3 totals 15 residues. V was shortened by 4 bases and J by 7 bases, with 19 bases between the two germline ends. Germline lookup yields CDR1 SQVTM and CDR2 ANQGSEA. The DNA for the CDR3 is TGCAGCGTTGGCCAAGGGGGGGGAGTGCGTGAAAAACTGTTTTTT. This encodes CSVGQGGGVREKLFF. Combining the CDR3 with reference TRBV29-1 and TRBJ1-4 gives the whole variable domain SAVISQKPSRDICQRGTSLTIQCQVDSQVTMMFWYRQQPGQSLTLIATANQGSEATYESGFVIDKFPISRPNLTFSTLTVSNMSPEDSSIYLCSVGQGGGVREKLFFGSGTQLSVL.

The V and J genes are TRBV7-9 and TRBJ2-4, with 8 bases aligning to TRBD1. Germline lookup yields CDR1 SEHNR and CDR2 FQNEAQ (reference sequence). The length of the CDR3 is 17 residues. The trim removed 5 bases at V and 6 bases at J, leaving 15 bases unmatched. The CDR3 DNA reads TGTGCCAGCAGCGGCGGACTCGTGGACAGGGCTGGAAACATTCAGTACTTC. Residues: CASSGGLVDRAGNIQYF.

V and J are TRBV6-1 and TRBJ2-1; D not resolved. The CDR3 length is 14 residues. Trimming took off 3 bases at V and 1 base at J, with 7 bases between the two ends. CDR1 and CDR2 (germline): MNHNS, SASEGT. The CDR3 protein is CASSDYPSYNEQFF. The CDR3 DNA is TGTGCCAGCAGTGACTACCCATCCTACAATGAGCAGTTCTTC.

This chain joins TRBV6-7 and TRBJ2-5; no firm D call. The DNA end is more similar to TRBJ2-7, so the J call may be wrong. TRBV6-7 is noted as an ORF with a role that remains uncertain. This CDR3 is built from 18 residues. CDR3 DNA sequence: TGTGCCAGCAGTTACTCAAAGTCTAGGTCCGCTCGTACCTACGAGCAGTACGTC. This sequence encodes CASSYSKSRSARTYEQYV.

This chain links TRBV12-3 or TRBV12-4 with TRBJ2-2; 7 bases are shared with TRBD1. V was clipped by 2 bases and J by 3 bases; unmatched bases: 6. This CDR3 spans 16 amino acids. CDR3 nucleotide sequence: TGTGCCAGCAGTTTAAGTGGGGACAGCTACACCGGGGAGCTGTTTTTT. Protein: CASSLSGDSYTGELFF.

The CDR3 region is CASSWGVSYEQYV. The CDR3 DNA sequence: TGTGCCAGCAGTTGGGGGGTGTCCTACGAGCAGTACGTC. This rearrangement joins TRBV27 to TRBJ2-7; D perhaps matches TRBD2 (6 bases). V dropped 4 bases and J dropped 1 base, with 8 bases sitting between them. CDR1 and CDR2 from the germline V gene are MNHEY and SMNVEV (reference sequence). The CDR3 totals 13 residues.

In this sample, this clonotype turned up a few times. The junction and the germline gene differ at one end; a read error may be behind it. CDR3 residues: CASSLAGGLSNEQFF. CDR3 nucleotide sequence: TGTGCCAGCAGCCTAGCGGGGGGCCTAAGCAATGAGCAGTTCTTC. The chain employs TRBV7-9 and TRBJ2-1; 11 nucleotides line up with TRBD2. CDR1 is SEHNR and CDR2 is FQNEAQ in the germline V gene (reference sequence). This CDR3 contains 15 residues.

The chain combines TRBV20-1 with TRBJ2-4, with TRBD2 as a possible D gene (5 bases). Trimming removed 4 bases at V and 3 bases at J, with 7 bases between. CDR1 is DFQATT, CDR2 SNEGSKA, per germline (reference sequence). CDR3 length equals 12 residues. The CDR3 DNA is TGCAGTGCTAACGGGATCAAAAACATTCAGTACTTC. Residues: CSANGIKNIQYF.

Only a few counts were recorded for this clonotype. The chain uses TRBV14 and TRBJ2-2; D uncertain. Per germline, CDR1 SGHDN and CDR2 FVKESK. The CDR3 spans 14 residues. V gave up 3 bases and J gave up 0 bases, with 5 bases separating them. The CDR3: CASSQFANTGELFF. CDR3 in DNA: TGTGCCAGCAGCCAGTTCGCGAACACCGGGGAGCTGTTTTTT. Full variable domain (missing parts from reference TRBV14 and TRBJ2-2): EAGVTQFPSHSVIEKGQTVTLRCDPISGHDNLYWYRRVMGKEIKFLLHFVKESKQDESGMPNNRFLAERTGGTYSTLKVQPAELEDSGVYFCASSQFANTGELFFGEGSRLTVL.

This clonotype was seen a few times. The chain is built from TRBV7-2 and TRBJ2-2; D uncertain. This CDR3 comprises 14 residues. Trimming took 5 bases from V and 1 from J, leaving 8 bases between them. In germline, CDR1 is SGHTA, CDR2 FQGNSA. For the CDR3, the DNA is TGTGCCAGCAGCCGCCGGGTGAACACCGGGGAGCTGTTTTTT. The encoded protein is CASSRRVNTGELFF.

V usage is TRBV12-3 or TRBV12-4 and J usage is TRBJ1-4; D uncertain. With 6 bases removed from V and 7 bases from J, the gap between germline ends came to 12 bases. The CDR3 spans 13 residues. The CDR3 spells CASSPALTEKLFF. In DNA form, the CDR3 reads TGTGCCAGCAGCCCGGCCTTAACTGAAAAACTGTTTTTT.

This clonotype was observed a handful of times. The CDR3 loop reads CASSSKGAGAKNIQYF. CDR3 nucleotides: TGTGCCAGCAGTTCAAAAGGGGCAGGGGCCAAAAACATTCAGTACTTC. The chain carries TRBV27 and TRBJ2-4; D is possibly TRBD1 (5 bases). Trimming pared 4 bases from V and 1 base from J, leaving 14 bases between. Germline CDR1 and CDR2: MNHEY and SMNVEV (reference sequence). This CDR3 has 16 amino acids.

The chain has TRBV29-1 and TRBJ1-2; 9 bases map to TRBD1. The J segment lost 10 bases and the V segment lost 6 bases, leaving 12 bases of the junction unmatched. The CDR3 runs to 13 residues. Germline lookup yields CDR1 SQVTM and CDR2 ANQGSEA. DNA of the CDR3: TGCAGCGTGATGGGACAGGGAAGGAGGTCCTACACCTTC. It yields the protein CSVMGQGRRSYTF.

CDR3 DNA sequence: TGTGCCAGCAACTCCAGGACCACTAGGGAGCATTGGTACGAGCAGTACTTC. Translated, it gives CASNSRTTREHWYEQYF. The chain employs TRBV12-3 or TRBV12-4 and TRBJ2-7; perhaps TRBD2 as D (5 bases). The V end lost 7 bases, the J end lost 4 bases, and 26 bases lay between the germline ends. The CDR3 contains 17 residues.

The CDR3 spells CASSVLSGPSSSYNEQFF. The CDR3 DNA follows: TGTGCCAGCAGCGTTCTTAGCGGACCCAGTAGCTCCTACAATGAGCAGTTCTTC. V is TRBV9 and J is TRBJ2-1, with D maybe TRBD2 (6 bases). V lost 2 bases and J lost 0, with 18 bases in between. The germline gives CDR1 SGDLS, CDR2 YYNGEE. This CDR3 comprises 18 residues.

This clonotype was counted a few times. The genes are TRBV6-5 and TRBJ2-7; D is undetermined. The CDR3 is 15 amino acids. Germline V CDR1 and CDR2: MNHEY, SVGAGI. The ends were cut back, 2 bases at V and 2 bases at J, with 13 bases in the middle. The CDR3 reads CASSYRGQLTYEQYF. The CDR3 bases are TGTGCCAGCAGTTACCGTGGTCAGCTCACCTACGAGCAGTACTTC.

The CDR3 DNA reads as TGTGCCAGCAGCTCCTTAATACAACCGAACACTGAAGCTTTCTTT. This sequence encodes CASSSLIQPNTEAFF. V is TRBV7-8 and J is TRBJ1-1; D is uncertain. V was clipped by 4 bases and J by 1 base, with 13 bases between them. The length of the CDR3 is 15 residues. Germline assignment: CDR1 SGHVS and CDR2 FQNEAQ.

This clonotype was seen only a few times. The V and J genes are TRBV5-1 and TRBJ1-2, with 8 bases lining up with TRBD1. J gave up 0 bases and V 3 bases, and 4 bases lay outside the gene matches. The CDR3 consists of 15 residues. The V gene's germline CDR1 is SGHRS and CDR2 YFSETQ. The CDR3 sequence is CASSSQGVANYGYTF. CDR3 coding DNA: TGCGCCAGCAGCTCACAGGGGGTCGCTAACTATGGCTACACCTTC. Full variable domain (rest looked up from reference TRBV5-1 and TRBJ1-2): KAGVTQTPRYLIKTRGQQVTLSCSPISGHRSVSWYQQTPGQGLQFLFEYFSETQRNKGNFPGRFSGRQFSNSRSEMNVSTLELGDSALYLCASSSQGVANYGYTFGSGTRLTVV.

V gene TRBV15 combines with J gene TRBJ1-5; D gene unclear. The V gene lost 1 base and the J gene lost 0 bases, with 7 bases spanning the gap. Germline-derived CDR1 and CDR2 are LNHNV and YYDKDF (reference sequence). The CDR3 contains 15 residues. The CDR3 sequence: CATSRGLGSNQPQHF. The CDR3 nucleotides are TGTGCCACCAGCAGAGGATTGGGTAGCAATCAGCCCCAGCATTTT.

The V gene is TRBV28, the J gene TRBJ1-5, with TRBD1 matching over 9 bases. The junction had 8 bases not matched to a gene; V was cut back by 4 bases and J by 7 bases. Germline V gene data show CDR1 as MDHEN and CDR2 as SYDVKM. This CDR3 region has 15 residues. The CDR3 DNA reads as TGTGCCAGCAGTTCGGGACAGGGAATCGAACAGCCCCAGCATTTT. As protein: CASSSGQGIEQPQHF. Supplemented by reference TRBV28 and TRBJ1-5, the full variable domain reads DVKVTQSSRYLVKRTGEKVFLECVQDMDHENMFWYRQDPGLGLRLIYFSYDVKMKEKGDIPEGYSVSREKKERFSLILESASTNQTSMYLCASSSGQGIEQPQHFGDGTRLSIL.

This clonotype has just a few counts. The junction does not match germline at one end; this may be a read error. The V gene is TRBV7-2, the J gene TRBJ2-3; D unresolved. CDR1 is SGHTA and CDR2 is FQGNSA in the germline V gene. The CDR3 covers 16 residues. The CDR3 here is CAGSLRFPRGTDTQYF. CDR3 sequence (DNA): TGTGCCGGCAGCTTAAGATTCCCCCGGGGCACAGATACGCAGTATTTT. Variable domain in full (rest from reference TRBV7-2 and TRBJ2-3): GAGVSQSPSNKVTEKGKDVELRCDPISGHTALYWYRQSLGQGLEFLIYFQGNSAPDKSGLPSDRFSAERTGGSVSTLTIQRTQQEDSAVYLCAGSLRFPRGTDTQYFGPGTRLTVL.

The V gene is TRBV2, the J gene TRBJ2-5; a possible D gene is TRBD2 (5 bases). The ends were cut back, 2 bases at V and 5 bases at J, with 9 bases in the middle. CDR1 and CDR2 (germline): SNHLY, FYNNEI. This CDR3 region has 13 residues. The CDR3 spells CASSEQPGETQYF. In DNA form, the CDR3 reads TGTGCCAGCAGTGAACAGCCGGGGGAGACCCAGTACTTC.

The chain joins TRBV6-1 to TRBJ2-3; no firm D call. The V end was cut by 5 bases, the J end by 3 bases, with 15 bases between. Per the germline V gene, CDR1 is MNHNS and CDR2 is SASEGT. CDR3 length: 15 residues. CDR3 nucleotides: TGTGCCAGCAGTCCCCGGGTCCTAGAAACAGATACGCAGTATTTT. Its protein is CASSPRVLETDTQYF.

This clonotype has just a few counts. The rearrangement links TRBV12-3 or TRBV12-4 to TRBJ2-1; D is uncertain. This CDR3 comprises 13 residues. V was cut by 6 bases and J by 12 bases, with 18 bases left in between. CDR3 sequence reads: CASRRPFKLGQFF. In DNA form, the CDR3 reads TGTGCCAGCAGGCGTCCATTTAAGCTAGGGCAGTTCTTC.